The subject of this entry is one T cell receptor beta chain. The data stem from a study of blood T cell repertoires in COVID-19. This CDR3 is 13 amino acids long. Germline CDR1 reads LGHNA; CDR2 reads YSLEER. The V and J ends lost 4 bases and 4 bases, in that order; junction bases with no gene match: 3. Participants, about 18 to 100 years old, spanned approximately 26 US areas. Either two negative PCRs, clearance, or symptom resolution qualified Cohort 3 donors as recovered. Clones were sequenced by immunoSEQ multiplex PCR, and TCRdb holds only the in-frame ones, with some missing. Of over 350,000 clones listed, around nine tenths were seen once; the top ten hold about 9.4%.

Material for sequencing was PBMCs or T cells enriched from blood (not recorded which). The sequence derives from a woman between 45 and 60 years old who had recovered from COVID-19. The rearrangement links TRBV4-3 to TRBJ1-2; 7 nucleotides match TRBD1. CDR3 amino acids: CASSRDRFYGYTF. CDR3 in DNA: TGCGCCAGCAGCCGGGACAGATTCTATGGCTACACCTTC.